Listed below are T cell receptor beta chains from one sample, sequenced in a study of control samples from healthy donors and cancer patients. Repertoires were generated with immunoSEQ multiplex PCR, while TCRdb's copy carries only in-frame clones and drops some. Of just under 150,000 clones in the sample, more than 90% are singletons; the top ten hold 3.2%. Sequenced: blood. These receptors all come from a man under 40 in good health. Each CDR3 is given with its conserved first and last residue. Each record gives: J gene, D gene, clone size, V gene, CDR3 protein, CDR3 DNA. A D gene is named only where the DNA matches it firmly. Clone size, where shown, is once, few, many, or a class for clones that have expanded.

j_call: TRBJ1-1
d_call: -
clone_size: once
v_call: TRBV11-2
cdr3_aa: CASSLMGGMNTEAFF
cdr3_nt: TGTGCCAGCAGTCTAATGGGGGGGATGAACACTGAAGCTTTCTTT

j_call: TRBJ2-7
d_call: -
clone_size: -
v_call: TRBV24-1
cdr3_aa: CATSDPYRDEQYF
cdr3_nt: TGTGCCACCAGTGACCCCTATCGGGACGAGCAGTACTTC

j_call: TRBJ2-3
d_call: -
clone_size: -
v_call: TRBV3-1/TRBV3-2
cdr3_aa: CASSPQRTSTDTQYF
cdr3_nt: TGTGCCAGCAGCCCCCAGCGCACTAGCACAGATACGCAGTATTTT

j_call: TRBJ1-5
d_call: -
clone_size: -
v_call: TRBV21-1
cdr3_aa: CASSKGWTHHSNQPQHF
cdr3_nt: TGTGCCAGCAGCAAAGGTTGGACTCATCATAGCAATCAGCCCCAGCATTTT

j_call: TRBJ2-7
d_call: TRBD1
clone_size: once
v_call: TRBV11-2
cdr3_aa: CASSPPRQGQVYEQYF
cdr3_nt: TGTGCCAGCAGCCCGCCAAGACAGGGACAAGTCTACGAGCAGTACTTC

j_call: TRBJ2-7
d_call: -
clone_size: once
v_call: TRBV29-1
cdr3_aa: CSGVWGSYEQYF
cdr3_nt: TGCAGCGGTGTTTGGGGATCCTACGAGCAGTACTTC

j_call: TRBJ2-7
d_call: -
clone_size: -
v_call: TRBV5-1
cdr3_aa: CASRWDVSSYEQYF
cdr3_nt: TGCGCCAGCAGGTGGGACGTAAGCTCCTACGAGCAGTACTTC

j_call: TRBJ1-6
d_call: -
clone_size: -
v_call: TRBV11-2
cdr3_aa: CASSLGSNSPLHF
cdr3_nt: TGTGCCAGCAGCTTAGGGTCTAATTCACCCCTCCACTTT

j_call: TRBJ2-3
d_call: TRBD2
clone_size: -
v_call: TRBV2
cdr3_aa: CASSDTFDRVAGRITDTQYF
cdr3_nt: TGTGCCAGCAGTGATACCTTTGACAGAGTAGCGGGGAGAATCACAGATACGCAGTATTTT

j_call: TRBJ1-3
d_call: -
clone_size: -
v_call: TRBV5-1
cdr3_aa: CASSLGDVGLPNTIYF
cdr3_nt: TGCGCCAGCAGCTTGGGAGACGTAGGCCTTCCAAACACCATATATTTT

j_call: TRBJ1-5
d_call: TRBD1
clone_size: -
v_call: TRBV18
cdr3_aa: CASSPGQNQPQHF
cdr3_nt: TGTGCCAGCTCACCGGGACAGAATCAGCCCCAGCATTTT

j_call: TRBJ2-1
d_call: -
clone_size: -
v_call: TRBV7-6
cdr3_aa: CASSVRPGLRGINEQFF
cdr3_nt: TGTGCCAGCAGCGTACGACCGGGACTTCGGGGGATCAATGAGCAGTTCTTC

j_call: TRBJ2-7
d_call: TRBD1
clone_size: -
v_call: TRBV5-1
cdr3_aa: CASSLLGTASYEQYF
cdr3_nt: TGCGCCAGCAGCTTGCTGGGGACAGCCTCCTACGAGCAGTACTTC

j_call: TRBJ2-3
d_call: -
clone_size: -
v_call: TRBV12-3/TRBV12-4
cdr3_aa: CASRRTDTQYF
cdr3_nt: TGTGCCAGCAGACGTACAGATACGCAGTATTTT

j_call: TRBJ2-7
d_call: -
clone_size: once
v_call: TRBV19
cdr3_aa: CASSFDSYEQYF
cdr3_nt: TGTGCCAGTAGTTTCGACAGCTACGAGCAGTACTTC

j_call: TRBJ2-2
d_call: TRBD1
clone_size: -
v_call: TRBV5-1
cdr3_aa: CASSTRTGSGGELFF
cdr3_nt: TGCGCCAGCAGCACGCGGACAGGGTCCGGCGGGGAGCTGTTTTTT

j_call: TRBJ2-4
d_call: TRBD2
clone_size: -
v_call: TRBV6-6
cdr3_aa: CASSPVPLAGGPSDIQYF
cdr3_nt: TGTGCCAGCAGTCCCGTCCCCTTAGCGGGGGGGCCGTCGGACATTCAGTACTTC

j_call: TRBJ1-1
d_call: TRBD1
clone_size: -
v_call: TRBV7-9
cdr3_aa: CASSFSVQGTEAFF
cdr3_nt: TGTGCCAGCAGCTTCAGTGTACAGGGGACTGAAGCTTTCTTT

j_call: TRBJ2-3
d_call: -
clone_size: -
v_call: TRBV7-8
cdr3_aa: CASSGGGADTQYF
cdr3_nt: TGTGCCAGCAGTGGGGGGGGCGCAGATACGCAGTATTTT

j_call: TRBJ1-5
d_call: -
clone_size: -
v_call: TRBV2
cdr3_aa: CASRGSINQPQHF
cdr3_nt: TGTGCCAGCAGGGGTAGTATCAATCAGCCCCAGCATTTT

j_call: TRBJ1-5
d_call: -
clone_size: -
v_call: TRBV28
cdr3_aa: CASSPLPSGGNQPQHF
cdr3_nt: TGTGCCAGCAGTCCTCTCCCTTCGGGGGGCAATCAGCCCCAGCATTTT

j_call: TRBJ2-7
d_call: -
clone_size: few
v_call: TRBV7-7
cdr3_aa: CASSPGAGYEQYF
cdr3_nt: TGTGCCAGCAGCCCGGGAGCAGGGTACGAGCAGTACTTC

j_call: TRBJ1-5
d_call: TRBD1
clone_size: once
v_call: TRBV7-2
cdr3_aa: CASRGQGGQPQHF
cdr3_nt: TGTGCCAGCAGGGGACAGGGTGGGCAGCCCCAGCATTTT

j_call: TRBJ2-1
d_call: TRBD2
clone_size: -
v_call: TRBV6-6
cdr3_aa: CASSYSGTSVEQFF
cdr3_nt: TGTGCCAGCAGTTATTCCGGGACTAGCGTTGAGCAGTTCTTC

j_call: TRBJ1-1
d_call: TRBD1
clone_size: -
v_call: TRBV24-1
cdr3_aa: CATSGAGGNTEAFF
cdr3_nt: TGTGCCACCAGTGGAGCAGGGGGGAACACTGAAGCTTTCTTT

j_call: TRBJ2-1
d_call: -
clone_size: -
v_call: TRBV6-5
cdr3_aa: CASNDDRRGNNEQFF
cdr3_nt: TGTGCCAGCAACGACGACCGCAGGGGCAACAATGAGCAGTTCTTC

j_call: TRBJ1-4
d_call: TRBD1
clone_size: -
v_call: TRBV2
cdr3_aa: CAGNRGDEKLFF
cdr3_nt: TGTGCCGGCAACAGGGGTGATGAAAAACTGTTTTTT

j_call: TRBJ2-1
d_call: -
clone_size: -
v_call: TRBV5-1
cdr3_aa: CASSGRGNEQFF
cdr3_nt: TGCGCCAGCAGCGGCAGGGGTAATGAGCAGTTCTTC

j_call: TRBJ1-5
d_call: -
clone_size: -
v_call: TRBV3-1/TRBV3-2
cdr3_aa: CASSQDFGGINQPQHF
cdr3_nt: TGTGCCAGCAGCCAAGATTTTGGGGGCATTAATCAGCCCCAGCATTTT

j_call: TRBJ1-2
d_call: -
clone_size: -
v_call: TRBV6-1
cdr3_aa: CASSEREILYGYTF
cdr3_nt: TGTGCCAGCAGTGAACGGGAGATCCTCTATGGCTACACCTTC

j_call: TRBJ1-1
d_call: -
clone_size: -
v_call: TRBV27
cdr3_aa: CASSLAPRGTEAFF
cdr3_nt: TGTGCCAGCAGTTTGGCCCCCAGGGGCACTGAAGCTTTCTTT

j_call: TRBJ2-3
d_call: TRBD2
clone_size: -
v_call: TRBV6-1
cdr3_aa: CASSEWEAGVSTDTQYF
cdr3_nt: TGTGCCAGCAGTGAATGGGAAGCGGGGGTTAGCACAGATACGCAGTATTTT

j_call: TRBJ1-1
d_call: -
clone_size: -
v_call: TRBV15
cdr3_aa: CATSVGLAREKTEAFF
cdr3_nt: TGTGCCACCAGCGTGGGGTTAGCCAGGGAAAAAACTGAAGCTTTCTTT

j_call: TRBJ2-2
d_call: -
clone_size: few
v_call: TRBV25-1
cdr3_aa: CASTSGRGGELFF
cdr3_nt: TGTGCCAGCACCTCCGGGCGGGGCGGGGAGCTGTTTTTT

j_call: TRBJ1-1
d_call: TRBD1
clone_size: once
v_call: TRBV2
cdr3_aa: CASSERTGTTEAFF
cdr3_nt: TGTGCCAGCAGTGAGAGGACAGGGACGACTGAAGCTTTCTTT

j_call: TRBJ2-7
d_call: -
clone_size: -
v_call: TRBV12-3/TRBV12-4
cdr3_aa: CASSLRRGYEQYF
cdr3_nt: TGTGCCAGCAGTTTAAGGAGGGGATACGAGCAGTACTTC

j_call: TRBJ2-1
d_call: -
clone_size: -
v_call: TRBV5-1
cdr3_aa: CASSWTQGTYNEQFF
cdr3_nt: TGCGCCAGCAGCTGGACACAGGGCACCTACAATGAGCAGTTCTTC

j_call: TRBJ2-3
d_call: TRBD1
clone_size: -
v_call: TRBV7-9
cdr3_aa: CASSLGTGVADTQYF
cdr3_nt: TGTGCCAGCAGCTTAGGGACAGGGGTGGCAGATACGCAGTATTTT

j_call: TRBJ2-3
d_call: -
clone_size: -
v_call: TRBV7-3
cdr3_aa: CASSPGVGDTDTQYF
cdr3_nt: TGTGCCAGCAGCCCTGGAGTGGGTGACACAGATACGCAGTATTTT

j_call: TRBJ2-2
d_call: -
clone_size: few
v_call: TRBV29-1
cdr3_aa: CSVEYDGELFF
cdr3_nt: TGCAGCGTTGAATACGACGGGGAGCTGTTTTTT